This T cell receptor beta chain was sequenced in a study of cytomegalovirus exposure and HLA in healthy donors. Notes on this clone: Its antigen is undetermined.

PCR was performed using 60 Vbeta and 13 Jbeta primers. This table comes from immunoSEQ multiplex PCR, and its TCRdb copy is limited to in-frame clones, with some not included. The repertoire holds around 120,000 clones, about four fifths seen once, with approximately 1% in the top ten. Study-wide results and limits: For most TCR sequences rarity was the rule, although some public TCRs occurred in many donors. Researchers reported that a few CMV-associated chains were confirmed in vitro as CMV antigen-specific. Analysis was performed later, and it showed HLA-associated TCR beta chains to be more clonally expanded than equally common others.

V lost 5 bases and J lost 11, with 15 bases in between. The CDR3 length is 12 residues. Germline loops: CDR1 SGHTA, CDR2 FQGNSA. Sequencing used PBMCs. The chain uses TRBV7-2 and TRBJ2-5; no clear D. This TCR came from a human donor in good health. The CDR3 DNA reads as TGTGCCAGCAGCCGAGAACTCGCCGTGCAGTACTTC. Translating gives CASSRELAVQYF. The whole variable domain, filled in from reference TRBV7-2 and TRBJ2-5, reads GAGVSQSPSNKVTEKGKDVELRCDPISGHTALYWYRQSLGQGLEFLIYFQGNSAPDKSGLPSDRFSAERTGGSVSTLTIQRTQQEDSAVYLCASSRELAVQYFGPGTRLLVL.